The entry below describes one TCR beta chain. Its recognized antigen is unknown. Base qualities are not recorded, but no much larger clone differs from it by a single base. To be included, a participant needed at least one PBMC sample from before ART initiation plus at least two post-ART samples. Treatment was received in the United States of America by all participants with HIV. Before DNA extraction, cryopreserved samples of roughly 0.95-10 million PBMC were thawed and washed. At the time of the earliest PBMC sample for each participant with HIV, ages ranged from roughly 20 to 54 years. PBMC samples from each participant spanned 1-4 timepoints before ART initiation and 2-8 timepoints after ART initiation, with a median of 7 samples. For every participant, serial HIV viral load, CD4+ T-cell count, ART history and demographic data were obtained. Genomic DNA was extracted from unsorted PBMC with a Qiagen kit on a QIAcube, processed in batches of 12 samples.

The immunoSEQ hsTCRB v3.0 assay was used at survey level resolution to sequence the TRB variable region. TRB sequencing targeted a depth of roughly 35,000-55,000 T-cell genomes per sample. Pooled TRB libraries were sequenced on an Illumina MiSeq with a v3 150-cycle kit. In the original analysis: Repertoire analysis was performed in R inside a reproducible Nextflow workflow that covered QC, data transformation and analysis. LymphoSeq2, an R package for exploring AIRR-Seq data, was used to implement the custom analyses. A handful of samples yielding fewer than 5000 total TRB sequences were excluded, leaving around 200 analyzed HIV repertoires. Of the 188 retained HIV repertoires, 55 to 60 were collected before and more than 120 after ART initiation. Repertoires were downsampled to 5000 TRB nucleotide sequences, with summary statistics averaged over 100 downsampling iterations. The analysis kept only TRB sequences whose CDR3 regions were at least seven amino acids long. A Shannon entropy-derived clonality score and the Gini coefficient were used to measure diversity. In repertoire networks, the top 5000 CDR3 amino acid sequences were linked whenever an edit distance of one separated two sequences. GLIPH2 predicted antigen specificity groups and MHC restriction for TRB CDR3 amino acid sequences. CDR3 amino acid sequences were matched against VDJdb and McPAS-TCR to flag known CMV, EBV, HIV or tissue antigen associations. Pre-ART, post-ART and control groups were compared with Wilcoxon signed-rank tests and Holm-Bonferroni correction. TCRdb provides this immuneACCESS table in a form limited to in-frame rearrangements. Some clones are lacking; in checked studies, under half of them reflect an unresolved V gene, and why the rest are absent is not known. From that table come the V and J calls and clone size; the DNA was used to work out D and trimming. For this sample the table gives some 40,000 clones, of which 80% to 90% were detected only once. The biggest ten clones account for under 4.5% of the sample.

The CDR3 numbers 15 residues from cysteine through phenylalanine. Only the CDR3 DNA stays, 45 bases, in frame from base 1. Trimming removed 1 base from V and 1 base from J, leaving 11 bases between the germline ends. According to the germline V gene, CDR1 reads LGHNA and CDR2 reads YNFKEQ. This entry comes from a study of long-term antiretroviral therapy in people with HIV (dated by TCRdb to 2021 to 2024). Describing the broader study: The earliest samples were collected roughly a decade before the 2015 WHO recommendation for immediate ART, at a time when ART was usually postponed until CD4 counts fell. A retrospective serial study tested whether ART initiation and durable HIV suppression were associated with changes in peripheral blood TRB repertoire composition and diversity. From some 33 adults with confirmed HIV infection, the cohort provided around 180 cryopreserved PBMC samples, gathered serially across a mean of approximately six years (range 1-12). Eleven of the 30 participants with HIV were female. Test extractions of a monoclonal T-cell line alongside approximately 36 polyclonal samples showed no cross-contamination during QIAcube processing. Study-level results and caveats: Because PBMC availability was limited, only the TCR beta chain was sequenced, with no alpha chain pairing. Because pre-ART samples had limited cell numbers, unsorted PBMC were profiled rather than sorted CD4+ and CD8+ T cells. HIV repertoires had narrower CDR3 length ranges than controls, and the network structure suggested an antigen-experienced repertoire that shifted only slightly toward naive after ART. The repertoire was dominated across all time points by expanded TRB clones identified before ART initiation, although this dominance was seen to fluctuate and to decrease in many PLHIV after ART. Inferences about post-ART repertoire changes were limited because no data were available on ART adherence, viral resistance or therapy changes. Samples dated from about 2004 to 2017, and the ART regimens used may be less effective than current ones. A significant increase in TRB diversity was found to be associated with ART initiation, although TRB diversity was observed to remain significantly below that of transplant donor controls even after long-term ART.

The sequencing used unsorted PBMCs, collected 1.2 years after starting antiretroviral therapy. The rearrangement joined TRBV4-2 to TRBJ2-7; 5 matching bases give a weak D call of TRBD2. This sequence was found in a woman aged 45-60 years with HIV. The CDR3 protein: CASSQGRILSYEQYF. The nucleotide sequence reads as follows: TGTGCCAGCAGCCAAGGGAGGATTCTTTCCTACGAGCAGTACTTC.